This record covers a single T cell receptor beta chain. This clonotype was observed a few times. The antigen it binds to is not known. Base quality data are lacking; no much larger clone is found one base away. Libraries were prepared through RACE. Instrument on record: NextSeq 500. During library preparation, unique molecular identifiers were attached to individual cDNA molecules so that TCRs could be counted quantitatively and reproducibly. Each blood RNA sample was used to sequence both TCR alpha and TCR beta chains. Turning to the authors' computational methods: The median number of TCRs per sample was approximately 98,000, ranging from about 20,000 to 700,000. V, J and CDR3 annotation of the TCR reads was performed with the Decombinator software suite. For the PS versus PT1 abundance plots, all samples were subsampled to the same number of TCRs (28,000). Expanded TCRs were defined as absent before sensitization and observed at least eight times at the 2-week time point. TCRdb reanalyzed the raw reads on its own, using fastp at Q25 for trimming and MiXCR for clone calling, and kept in-frame beta chains. Identical CDR3 protein sequences are pooled into one entry, listed with their most common genes and DNA. TCRdb, not the authors, supplied the V and J calls. Across this sample there are around 380,000 distinct CDR3 sequences, with roughly 4.8% seen only once. The ten biggest clones cover roughly 2.4% of the sample.

The data were obtained in a study of human T cells and chemical hapten exposure (dated by TCRdb to the early 2020s). Regarding the complete study: For sensitization, 2% DPC in acetone was applied to a 2 cm by 2 cm area of upper inner arm skin. In alopecia patients, the study followed how the peripheral blood TCR repertoire changed in vivo over primary and secondary sensitization to diphenylcyclopropenone (DPC), a hapten. Libraries were pooled for sequencing, and per-sample TCR yields varied mainly because of small differences in library volumes within the pool. Blood for TCR sequencing was provided by twenty-nine alopecia patients at one to four time points (pre-sensitization, 2, 6 and 24 weeks). Throughout the study period of about 23 weeks, patients also received therapeutic DPC doses to the scalp every week. Alopecia areata with under or over 50% scalp involvement, alopecia totalis and alopecia universalis were represented in the patient cohort, which was mostly female. Blood samples were taken from patients before sensitization (week 0) and then at 2, 6 and about 24 weeks after DPC sensitization. Patch testing on the upper back used Finn chambers containing 0.01% DPC, with scoring done after 6 days according to International Contact Dermatitis Research Group standards.

The CDR3 runs 14 amino acids, cysteine and phenylalanine included. Only CDR3 DNA remains: 42 bases, in frame from the first base. From V the trimming removes 1 base and from J it removes 10 bases, while the gene matches leave 7 bases of the junction unaccounted for. The time point label, read with the paper, signifies: patch test 1, 2 weeks after DPC sensitization. This sample's treatment or condition label indicates: therapeutic diphenylcyclopropenone sensitization with weekly scalp DPC. At every patch-test visit, the blood draw took place before the patch test was put on. To be eligible, patients had to be aged 18 to 70, diagnosed with alopecia and judged suitable for DPC therapy, while pregnant patients were excluded. Total RNA was extracted from unfractionated whole blood that had been collected in Tempus Blood RNA tubes. On the study overall, not on this receptor specifically: Repeated subsampling changed both the strength of the expansion versus patch-test correlation and the threshold at which the correlation became significant. Patch test score was positively correlated with the number of PT1 expanded TCRs, with significance at thresholds 8, 16 and 32 but not at 4. Because all patients had alopecia, a presumed autoimmune disease, the immune response of the patients might differ from that of healthy individuals. No change with DPC sensitization was found in the number of TCRs above 1 in 1000 frequency, and no evidence of global repertoire structure alterations was found. Significantly more large CDR3 similarity clusters were formed by expanded TCRs than by pre-sensitization or healthy control sets, consistent with antigen-driven responses.

This clonotype was obtained from a woman aged 45-59 years with alopecia areata. Some clones in this sample may be carry-over from other donors' samples. The V gene is TRBV12-3 or TRBV12-4 and the J gene is TRBJ2-1; 7 bases in between match TRBD2. The sequences come from whole blood, collected in connection with sensitization to the hapten diphenylcyclopropenone (DPC). The nucleotide sequence is TGTGCCAGCAGTTTAGGGCTAGCGGCCGTGGAGCAGTTCTTC. This translates into CASSLGLAAVEQFF.